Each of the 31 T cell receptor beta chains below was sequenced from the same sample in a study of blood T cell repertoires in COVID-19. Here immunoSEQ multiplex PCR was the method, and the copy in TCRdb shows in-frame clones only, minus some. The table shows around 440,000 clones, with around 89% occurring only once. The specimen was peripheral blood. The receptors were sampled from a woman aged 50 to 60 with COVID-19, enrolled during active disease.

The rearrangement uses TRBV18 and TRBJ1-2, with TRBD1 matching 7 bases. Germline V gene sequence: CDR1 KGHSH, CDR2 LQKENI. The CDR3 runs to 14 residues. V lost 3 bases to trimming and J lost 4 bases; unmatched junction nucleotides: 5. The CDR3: CASSPSGTAYGYTF. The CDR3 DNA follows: TGTGCCAGCTCACCTTCCGGGACAGCCTATGGCTACACCTTC.

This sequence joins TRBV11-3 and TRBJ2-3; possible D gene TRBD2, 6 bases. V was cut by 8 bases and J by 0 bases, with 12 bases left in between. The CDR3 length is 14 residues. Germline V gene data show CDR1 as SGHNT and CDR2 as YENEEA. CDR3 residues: CASSRGASTDTQYF. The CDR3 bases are TGTGCCAGCTCCCGCGGGGCTAGCACAGATACGCAGTATTTT.

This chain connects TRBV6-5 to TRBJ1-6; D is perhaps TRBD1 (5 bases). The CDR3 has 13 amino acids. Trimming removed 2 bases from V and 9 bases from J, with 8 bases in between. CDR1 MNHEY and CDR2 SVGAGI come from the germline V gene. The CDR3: CASSYRQSSPLHF. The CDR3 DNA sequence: TGTGCCAGCAGTTACAGACAGTCTTCACCCCTCCACTTT.

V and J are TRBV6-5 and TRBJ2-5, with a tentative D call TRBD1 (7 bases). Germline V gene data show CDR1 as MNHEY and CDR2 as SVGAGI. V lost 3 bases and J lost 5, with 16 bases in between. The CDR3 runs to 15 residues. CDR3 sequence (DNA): TGTGCCAGCAGTTATTCCCCCAGGGGGGATGAGACCCAGTACTTC. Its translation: CASSYSPRGDETQYF.

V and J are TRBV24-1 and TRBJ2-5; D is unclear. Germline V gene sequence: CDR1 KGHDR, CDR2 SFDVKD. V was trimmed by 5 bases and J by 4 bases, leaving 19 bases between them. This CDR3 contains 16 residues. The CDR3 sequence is CATSARARGAGETQYF. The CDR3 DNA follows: TGTGCCACCAGTGCCCGCGCGCGCGGCGCCGGAGAGACCCAGTACTTC.

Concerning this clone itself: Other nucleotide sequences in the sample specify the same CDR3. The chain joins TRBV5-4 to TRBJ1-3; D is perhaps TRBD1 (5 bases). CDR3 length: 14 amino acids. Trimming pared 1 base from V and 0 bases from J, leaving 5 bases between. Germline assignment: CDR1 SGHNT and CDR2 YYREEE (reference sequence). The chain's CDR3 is CASSLQGSGNTIYF. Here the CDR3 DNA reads TGTGCCAGCAGCTTGCAGGGCTCTGGAAACACCATATATTTT.

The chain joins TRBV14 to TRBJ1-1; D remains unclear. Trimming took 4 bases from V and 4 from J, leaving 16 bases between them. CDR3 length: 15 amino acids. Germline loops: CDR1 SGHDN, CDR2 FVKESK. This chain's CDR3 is CASSPRHFGSTEAFF. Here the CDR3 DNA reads TGTGCCAGCAGCCCCCGACACTTTGGGAGCACTGAAGCTTTCTTT.

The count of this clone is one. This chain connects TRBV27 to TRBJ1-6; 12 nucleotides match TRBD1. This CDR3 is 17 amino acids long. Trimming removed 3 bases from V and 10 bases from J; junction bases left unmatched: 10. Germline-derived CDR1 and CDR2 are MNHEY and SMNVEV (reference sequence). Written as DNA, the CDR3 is TGTGCCAGCAGTTTGACGGGACAGGGGGCCACCGGGTCACCCCTCCACTTT. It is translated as CASSLTGQGATGSPLHF.

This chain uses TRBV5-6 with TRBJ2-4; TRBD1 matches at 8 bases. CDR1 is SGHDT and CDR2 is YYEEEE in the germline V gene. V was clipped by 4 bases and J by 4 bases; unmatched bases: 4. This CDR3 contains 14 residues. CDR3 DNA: TGTGCCAGCAGCCCCTGGACAGGGAAAAACATTCAGTACTTC. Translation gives CASSPWTGKNIQYF. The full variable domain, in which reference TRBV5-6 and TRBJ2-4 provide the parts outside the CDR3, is DAGVTQSPTHLIKTRGQQVTLRCSPKSGHDTVSWYQQALGQGPQFIFQYYEEEERQRGNFPDRFSGHQFPNYSSELNVNALLLGDSALYLCASSPWTGKNIQYFGAGTRLSVL.

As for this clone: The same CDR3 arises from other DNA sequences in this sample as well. The CDR3 region is CASSQVLVRDTQYF. The CDR3 DNA reads TGCGCCAGCAGCCAAGTCCTCGTTAGAGATACGCAGTATTTT. The V call is TRBV4-1, the J call TRBJ2-3, with no clear D. This CDR3 comprises 14 residues. Trimming removed 1 base at V and 5 bases at J, with 10 bases between. Germline V gives CDR1 MGHRA, CDR2 YSYEKL.

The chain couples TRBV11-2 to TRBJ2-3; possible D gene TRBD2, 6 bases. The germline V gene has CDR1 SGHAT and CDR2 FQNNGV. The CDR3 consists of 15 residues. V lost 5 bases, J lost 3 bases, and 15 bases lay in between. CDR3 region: CASSHSGDLTDTQYF. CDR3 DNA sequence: TGTGCCAGCAGCCATTCGGGGGATCTGACAGATACGCAGTATTTT.

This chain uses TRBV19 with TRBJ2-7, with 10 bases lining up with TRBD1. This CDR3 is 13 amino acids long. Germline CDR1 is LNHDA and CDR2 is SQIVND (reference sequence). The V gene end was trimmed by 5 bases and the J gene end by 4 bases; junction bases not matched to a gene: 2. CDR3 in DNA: TGTGCCAGTAGTCTGGACAGGGGGTACGAGCAGTACTTC. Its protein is CASSLDRGYEQYF. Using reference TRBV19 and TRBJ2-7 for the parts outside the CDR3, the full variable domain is DGGITQSPKYLFRKEGQNVTLSCEQNLNHDAMYWYRQDPGQGLRLIYYSQIVNDFQKGDIAEGYSVSREKKESFPLTVTSAQKNPTAFYLCASSLDRGYEQYFGPGTRLTVT.

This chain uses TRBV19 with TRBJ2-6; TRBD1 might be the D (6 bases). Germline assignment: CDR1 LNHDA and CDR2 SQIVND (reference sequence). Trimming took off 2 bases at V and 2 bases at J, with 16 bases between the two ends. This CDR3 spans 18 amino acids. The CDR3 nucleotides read TGTGCCAGTAGTATATCTTCAGGGGAAGTTACTGGGGCCAACGTCCTGACTTTC. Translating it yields CASSISSGEVTGANVLTF.

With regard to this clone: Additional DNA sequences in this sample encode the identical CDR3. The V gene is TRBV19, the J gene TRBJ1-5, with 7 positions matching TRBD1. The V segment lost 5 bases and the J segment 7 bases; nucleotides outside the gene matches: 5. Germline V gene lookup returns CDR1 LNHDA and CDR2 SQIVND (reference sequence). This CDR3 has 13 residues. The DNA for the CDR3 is TGTGCCAGTAGTCTTACAGGGGACCAGCCCCAGCATTTT. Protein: CASSLTGDQPQHF.

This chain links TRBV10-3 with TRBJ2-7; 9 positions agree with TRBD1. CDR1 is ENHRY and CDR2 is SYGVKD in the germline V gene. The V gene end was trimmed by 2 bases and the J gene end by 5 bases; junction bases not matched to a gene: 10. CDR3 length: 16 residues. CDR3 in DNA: TGTGCCATCAGTGAGGGGTTGGGACAGGGCGCCCACGAGCAGTACTTC. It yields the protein CAISEGLGQGAHEQYF.

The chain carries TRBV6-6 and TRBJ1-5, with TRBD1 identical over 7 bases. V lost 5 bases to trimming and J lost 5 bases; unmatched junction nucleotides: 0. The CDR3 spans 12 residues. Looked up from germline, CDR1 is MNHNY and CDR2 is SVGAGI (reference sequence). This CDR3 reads CASSTGDQPQHF. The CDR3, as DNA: TGTGCCAGCAGTACAGGGGATCAGCCCCAGCATTTT.

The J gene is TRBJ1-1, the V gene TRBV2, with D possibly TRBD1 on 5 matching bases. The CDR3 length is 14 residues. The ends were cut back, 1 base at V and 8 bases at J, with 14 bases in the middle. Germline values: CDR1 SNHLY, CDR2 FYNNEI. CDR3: CASSEDGVAGEAFF. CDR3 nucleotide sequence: TGTGCCAGCAGTGAAGATGGGGTGGCAGGGGAAGCTTTCTTT.

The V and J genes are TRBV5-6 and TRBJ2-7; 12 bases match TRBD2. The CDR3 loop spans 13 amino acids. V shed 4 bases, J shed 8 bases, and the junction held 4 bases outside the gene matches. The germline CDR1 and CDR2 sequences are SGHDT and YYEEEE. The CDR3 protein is CASSAGLAGKQYF. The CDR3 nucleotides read TGTGCCAGCAGCGCTGGACTAGCGGGGAAGCAGTACTTC.

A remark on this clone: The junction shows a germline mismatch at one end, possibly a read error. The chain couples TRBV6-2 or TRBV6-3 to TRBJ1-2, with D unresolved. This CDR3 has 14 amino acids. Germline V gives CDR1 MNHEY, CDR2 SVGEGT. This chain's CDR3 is CATSPPGEAYGYTF. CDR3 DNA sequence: TGTGCCACCAGTCCACCCGGTGAAGCCTATGGCTACACCTTC.

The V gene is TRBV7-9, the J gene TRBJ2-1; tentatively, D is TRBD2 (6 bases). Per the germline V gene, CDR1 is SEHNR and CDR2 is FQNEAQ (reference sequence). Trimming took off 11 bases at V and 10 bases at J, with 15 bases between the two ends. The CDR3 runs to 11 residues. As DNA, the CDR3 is TGTGCCTCACGGAGGGGCAGGGAGCAGTTCTTC. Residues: CASRRGREQFF.

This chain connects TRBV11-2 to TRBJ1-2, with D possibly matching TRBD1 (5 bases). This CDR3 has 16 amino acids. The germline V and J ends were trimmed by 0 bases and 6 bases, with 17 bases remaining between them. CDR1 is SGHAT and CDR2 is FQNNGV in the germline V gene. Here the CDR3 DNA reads TGTGCCAGCAGCTTAGATTGGGCAGGGATCGGTCATGGCTACACCTTC. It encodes CASSLDWAGIGHGYTF.

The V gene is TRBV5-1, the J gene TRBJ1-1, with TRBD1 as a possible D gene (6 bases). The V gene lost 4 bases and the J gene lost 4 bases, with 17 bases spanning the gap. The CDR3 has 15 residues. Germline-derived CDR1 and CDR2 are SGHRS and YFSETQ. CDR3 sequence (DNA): TGCGCCAGCAGCAGGTCAGGGGAAAAGGGCACTGAAGCTTTCTTT. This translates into CASSRSGEKGTEAFF. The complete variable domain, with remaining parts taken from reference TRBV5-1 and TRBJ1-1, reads KAGVTQTPRYLIKTRGQQVTLSCSPISGHRSVSWYQQTPGQGLQFLFEYFSETQRNKGNFPGRFSGRQFSNSRSEMNVSTLELGDSALYLCASSRSGEKGTEAFFGQGTRLTVV.

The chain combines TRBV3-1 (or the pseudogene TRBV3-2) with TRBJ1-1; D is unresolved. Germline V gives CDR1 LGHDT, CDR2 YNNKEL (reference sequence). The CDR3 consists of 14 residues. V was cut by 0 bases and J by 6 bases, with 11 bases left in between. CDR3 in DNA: TGTGCCAGCAGCCAAGAGGGCAGCTCTGCTGAAGCTTTCTTT. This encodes CASSQEGSSAEAFF.

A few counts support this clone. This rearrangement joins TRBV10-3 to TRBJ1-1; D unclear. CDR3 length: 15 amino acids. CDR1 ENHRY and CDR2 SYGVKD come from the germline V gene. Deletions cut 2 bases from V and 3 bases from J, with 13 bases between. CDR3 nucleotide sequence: TGTGCCATCAGTGAGGGTTGGAGGCGGGACACTGAAGCTTTCTTT. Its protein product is CAISEGWRRDTEAFF.

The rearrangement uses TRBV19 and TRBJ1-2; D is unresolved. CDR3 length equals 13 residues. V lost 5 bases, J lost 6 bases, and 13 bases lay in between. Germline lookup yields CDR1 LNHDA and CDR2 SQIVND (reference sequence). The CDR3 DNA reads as TGTGCCAGTAGTCTCCGAGGAAAGGATGGCTACACCTTC. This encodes CASSLRGKDGYTF.

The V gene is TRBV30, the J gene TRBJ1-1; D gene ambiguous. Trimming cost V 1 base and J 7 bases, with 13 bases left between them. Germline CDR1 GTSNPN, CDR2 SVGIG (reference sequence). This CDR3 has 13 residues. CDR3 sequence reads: CAWSASRVGEAFF. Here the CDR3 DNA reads TGTGCCTGGAGTGCTTCGAGAGTCGGTGAAGCTTTCTTT.

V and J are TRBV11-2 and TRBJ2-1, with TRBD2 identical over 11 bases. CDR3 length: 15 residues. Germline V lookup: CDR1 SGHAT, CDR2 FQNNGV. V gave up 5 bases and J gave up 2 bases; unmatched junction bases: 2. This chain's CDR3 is CASSLSGGAYNEQFF. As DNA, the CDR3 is TGTGCCAGCAGCCTTAGCGGGGGGGCCTACAATGAGCAGTTCTTC. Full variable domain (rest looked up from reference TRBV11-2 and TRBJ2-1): EAGVAQSPRYKIIEKRQSVAFWCNPISGHATLYWYQQILGQGPKLLIQFQNNGVVDDSQLPKDRFSAERLKGVDSTLKIQPAKLEDSAVYLCASSLSGGAYNEQFFGPGTRLTVL.

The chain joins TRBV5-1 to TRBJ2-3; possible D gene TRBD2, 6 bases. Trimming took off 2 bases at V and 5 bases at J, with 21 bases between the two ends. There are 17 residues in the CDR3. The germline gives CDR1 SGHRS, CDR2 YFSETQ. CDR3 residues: CASSFVSPGVHRDTQYF. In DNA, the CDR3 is TGCGCCAGCAGCTTCGTCTCCCCGGGGGTGCACAGAGATACGCAGTATTTT.

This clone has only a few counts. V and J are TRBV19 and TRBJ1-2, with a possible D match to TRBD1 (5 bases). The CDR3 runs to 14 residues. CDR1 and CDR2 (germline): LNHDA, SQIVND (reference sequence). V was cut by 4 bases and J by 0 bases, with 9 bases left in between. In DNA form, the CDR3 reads TGTGCCAGTAGTAGCCGACAGCCTAACTATGGCTACACCTTC. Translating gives CASSSRQPNYGYTF.

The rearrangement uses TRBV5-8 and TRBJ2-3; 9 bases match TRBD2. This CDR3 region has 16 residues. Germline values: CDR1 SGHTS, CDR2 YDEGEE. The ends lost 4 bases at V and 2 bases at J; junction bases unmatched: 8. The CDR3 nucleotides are TGTGCCAGCAGCCTCAAATCTAGCGGGGTCACAGATACGCAGTATTTT. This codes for CASSLKSSGVTDTQYF.

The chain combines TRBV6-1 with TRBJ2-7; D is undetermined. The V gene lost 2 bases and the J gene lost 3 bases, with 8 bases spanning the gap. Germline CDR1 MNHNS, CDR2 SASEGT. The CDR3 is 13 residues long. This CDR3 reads CASSETAYYEQYF. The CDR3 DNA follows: TGTGCCAGCAGTGAAACAGCTTACTACGAGCAGTACTTC.